These 21 T cell receptor beta chains were all obtained from the same sample, sequenced in a study of cytomegalovirus exposure and HLA in healthy donors. The PCR was carried out with 60 Vbeta primers and 13 Jbeta primers. Sequencing was performed with immunoSEQ multiplex PCR; in TCRdb, only in-frame clones are kept and a portion is missing. In the table there are 200,000 or so clones, 75% to 90% of which are singletons. Sequencing used PBMCs. The receptors were gathered from a woman in her forties or fifties in good health and CMV-seropositive.

This clone was counted only a few times. The chain links TRBV6-5 to TRBJ2-3; D unresolved. The CDR3 runs to 15 residues. Between the trimmed V and J ends, which lost 4 bases and 2 bases, there was a span of 13 bases. Germline CDR1 MNHEY, CDR2 SVGAGI. The CDR3 sequence: CASSFRLPDTDTQYF. CDR3 nucleotide sequence: TGTGCCAGCAGTTTTCGACTCCCGGACACAGATACGCAGTATTTT.

V gene TRBV9 combines with J gene TRBJ2-7, with 8 bases fitting TRBD2. This CDR3 region has 16 residues. In germline, CDR1 is SGDLS, CDR2 YYNGEE. With 3 bases clipped from V and 6 bases from J, the junction kept 14 bases outside the gene matches. The CDR3 loop reads CASSAIPGGGLGEQYF. CDR3 nucleotides: TGTGCCAGCAGCGCTATCCCGGGAGGGGGTCTCGGCGAGCAGTACTTC.

The CDR3 DNA follows: TGTGCCAGCCATACCTTTCGTCAGGGCAAGAATTACGAGCAGTACTTC. Encoded protein: CASHTFRQGKNYEQYF. The chain couples TRBV28 to TRBJ2-7, with D perhaps TRBD1 (5 bases). The CDR3 has 16 residues. The V gene lost 8 bases and the J gene lost 4 bases, with 24 bases spanning the gap. CDR1 is MDHEN and CDR2 is SYDVKM in the germline V gene.

The V gene is TRBV28, the J gene TRBJ2-7, with 9 nucleotides matching TRBD1. The germline gives CDR1 MDHEN, CDR2 SYDVKM. V lost 5 bases, J lost 1 base, and 12 bases stayed unmatched. The CDR3 loop spans 17 amino acids. This CDR3 reads CASSLGTGFGGSYEQYF. The CDR3 DNA follows: TGTGCCAGCAGTCTAGGGACAGGGTTTGGTGGATCCTACGAGCAGTACTTC.

The count of this clone is one. V gene TRBV9 combines with J gene TRBJ2-1; TRBD2 is a possible D gene (6 bases). The V gene lost 4 bases and the J gene lost 7 bases, with 18 bases spanning the gap. The germline CDR1 and CDR2 sequences are SGDLS and YYNGEE. This CDR3 has 15 residues. CDR3 sequence: CASSYSRGAGNEQFF. For the CDR3, the DNA is TGTGCCAGCAGCTACTCCCGGGGCGCGGGAAATGAGCAGTTCTTC. The full variable domain, in which reference TRBV9 and TRBJ2-1 provide the parts outside the CDR3, is DSGVTQTPKHLITATGQRVTLRCSPRSGDLSVYWYQQSLDQGLQFLIQYYNGEERAKGNILERFSAQQFPDLHSELNLSSLELGDSALYFCASSYSRGAGNEQFFGPGTRLTVL.

This clone was seen once. The chain couples TRBV19 to TRBJ2-1; 10 bases are a match to TRBD2. This CDR3 region has 15 residues. Germline V CDR1 and CDR2: LNHDA, SQIVND (reference sequence). V shed 7 bases, J shed 8 bases, and the junction held 11 bases outside the gene matches. CDR3 nucleotides: TGTGCCAGTAACGAGCGGGGGGGCGGGGACGATGAGCAGTTCTTC. Translation gives CASNERGGGDDEQFF.

The chain joins TRBV4-1 to TRBJ2-1, with D maybe TRBD2 (6 bases). CDR1 and CDR2 (germline): MGHRA, YSYEKL. V dropped 1 base and J dropped 0 bases, with 7 bases sitting between them. This CDR3 contains 15 residues. CDR3 bases: TGCGCCAGCAGCCAAGCGACTAGCTCCTACAATGAGCAGTTCTTC. Translating gives CASSQATSSYNEQFF.

The chain joins TRBV6-1 to TRBJ1-1; 7 nucleotides agree with TRBD1. This CDR3 comprises 15 residues. Losses at the gene ends were 4 bases for V and 1 base for J; bases not matched to a gene: 6. In germline, CDR1 is MNHNS, CDR2 SASEGT. The CDR3 DNA reads TGTGCCAGCAGTGCCCCAAGGACAGGGAACACTGAAGCTTTCTTT. Residues: CASSAPRTGNTEAFF.

The chain couples TRBV27 to TRBJ1-1; TRBD1 agrees at 7 bases. Germline CDR1 is MNHEY and CDR2 is SMNVEV (reference sequence). The CDR3 has 13 residues. J lost 5 bases, V lost 5 bases, and 5 bases had no gene match. In nucleotides, the CDR3 is TGTGCCAGCAGTCCAGACAGGGAGACTGAAGCTTTCTTT. This sequence encodes CASSPDRETEAFF.

This clone was observed a single time. The rearrangement links TRBV2 to TRBJ2-7, with 11 bases that match TRBD1. CDR1 and CDR2 (germline): SNHLY, FYNNEI. This CDR3 contains 14 residues. V was clipped by 6 bases and J by 0 bases; unmatched bases: 1. The CDR3, as DNA: TGTGCCAGCAGAGGGACAGGGGGCTCCTACGAGCAGTACTTC. Its translation is CASRGTGGSYEQYF.

The chain links TRBV7-2 to TRBJ1-5, with D uncertain. Trimming took off 5 bases at V and 6 bases at J, with 11 bases between the two ends. Germline V lookup: CDR1 SGHTA, CDR2 FQGNSA. The CDR3 has 13 amino acids. In DNA, the CDR3 is TGTGCCAGCAGCCCTCAGGTGGGTCAGCCCCAGCATTTT. Amino acid sequence: CASSPQVGQPQHF. The complete variable domain, with remaining parts taken from reference TRBV7-2 and TRBJ1-5, reads GAGVSQSPSNKVTEKGKDVELRCDPISGHTALYWYRQSLGQGLEFLIYFQGNSAPDKSGLPSDRFSAERTGGSVSTLTIQRTQQEDSAVYLCASSPQVGQPQHFGDGTRLSIL.

Concerning this clone: A read error may account for a junction end that differs from germline. The rearrangement joins TRBV30 to TRBJ2-6; a weak D match, TRBD1 (5 bases). The CDR3 extends over 15 amino acids. The germline CDR1 and CDR2 sequences are GTSNPN and SVGIG (reference sequence). The CDR3 loop reads CAWSVRGAGANGLTF. The CDR3 DNA sequence: TGTGCCTGGAGTGTCCGAGGAGCTGGGGCCAACGGCCTGACTTTC.

The rearrangement uses TRBV10-2 and TRBJ2-5; a possible D gene is TRBD1 (5 bases). Germline V gene lookup returns CDR1 WSHSY and CDR2 SAAADI. Trimming shortened V by 8 bases and J by 4 bases, and 17 bases separated the two germline ends. CDR3 length equals 14 residues. The CDR3 spells CASQTVLGSETQYF. CDR3 DNA sequence: TGCGCCAGCCAGACAGTGTTAGGGTCAGAGACCCAGTACTTC.

This chain connects TRBV28 to TRBJ1-2; D uncertain. The CDR3 totals 14 residues. V lost 8 bases to trimming and J lost 0 bases, with 13 bases between them. The germline V gene encodes CDR1 MDHEN and CDR2 SYDVKM. The CDR3 DNA reads TGTGCCAGCGAGTCCGGCGGGGCTAACTATGGCTACACCTTC. Its protein is CASESGGANYGYTF.

This rearrangement joins TRBV5-1 to TRBJ1-1; D call uncertain. In germline, CDR1 is SGHRS, CDR2 YFSETQ. V lost 4 bases and J lost 1, with 11 bases in between. The CDR3 consists of 14 residues. The CDR3 sequence: CASSQHSGNTEAFF. CDR3 nucleotide sequence: TGCGCCAGCAGCCAACACTCAGGGAACACTGAAGCTTTCTTT.

V is TRBV18 and J is TRBJ1-4; 7 bases agree with TRBD1. V gave up 4 bases and J gave up 7 bases; unmatched junction bases: 6. The length of the CDR3 is 14 residues. CDR1 and CDR2 from the germline V gene are KGHSH and LQKENI. In DNA form, the CDR3 reads TGTGCCAGCTCACATGACAGGGATGTTGAAAAACTGTTTTTT. Its translation is CASSHDRDVEKLFF.

J is TRBJ1-1 and V is TRBV10-3; unclear D gene. The V end was cut by 2 bases, the J end by 0 bases, with 13 bases between. CDR1 and CDR2 from the germline V gene are ENHRY and SYGVKD. The CDR3 length is 16 residues. The CDR3 is CAISETGLQMNTEAFF. As DNA, the CDR3 is TGTGCCATCAGTGAGACGGGATTACAGATGAACACTGAAGCTTTCTTT.

The genes are TRBV7-9 and TRBJ2-7; a possible D gene is TRBD2 (6 bases). V was shortened by 3 bases and J by 2 bases, with 14 bases between the two germline ends. Germline CDR1 is SEHNR and CDR2 is FQNEAQ (reference sequence). The CDR3 runs 15 residues. CDR3 sequence reads: CASSLGGNLAYEQYF. The CDR3 DNA reads TGTGCCAGCAGCTTGGGGGGAAACCTCGCCTACGAGCAGTACTTC.

The V and J genes are TRBV6-5 and TRBJ1-1; 9 nucleotides line up with TRBD1. This CDR3 is 13 amino acids long. V shed 7 bases, J shed 8 bases, and the junction held 8 bases outside the gene matches. Germline-derived CDR1 and CDR2 are MNHEY and SVGAGI. The CDR3 reads CASTRSGQGEAFF. In DNA, the CDR3 is TGTGCCAGCACTCGGAGTGGACAGGGGGAAGCTTTCTTT.

For this clone: One junction end disagrees with the germline gene, perhaps due to a read error. This chain uses TRBV7-9 with TRBJ2-3; D call uncertain. Germline CDR1 and CDR2: SEHNR and FQNEAQ (reference sequence). CDR3 length: 13 amino acids. DNA for the CDR3: TGTTCCAGCAGCTTAGAAGAAGCCTATACGCAGTATTTT. This sequence encodes CSSSLEEAYTQYF.

The chain uses TRBV6-1 and TRBJ2-1, with a possible D match to TRBD2 (6 bases). In germline, CDR1 is MNHNS, CDR2 SASEGT. There are 16 residues in the CDR3. With 4 bases removed from V and 2 bases from J, the gap between germline ends came to 15 bases. In DNA form, the CDR3 reads TGTGCCAGCAGTGCCAGACTAGGAGTGACCTACAATGAGCAGTTCTTC. It is translated as CASSARLGVTYNEQFF.